The source of this TCR beta chain is a study of T cell responses to AZD1222 COVID-19 vaccine (dated by TCRdb to the early 2020s). Looking at the study overall: AZD1222 recipients with second doses at about 4 weeks or about 12 weeks were pooled, because spike-specific TCR depth and breadth did not differ between schedules. Enrollment into the trials was organized by age into subgroups of 18-55, 56-69 and 70-plus years, and those subgroups contained roughly 150, 30 and 60 TCR-sequenced participants, respectively. A total of 233 trial participants underwent TCR sequencing, of whom about 210 received two doses of AZD1222 and some 25 received two doses of the MenACWY control vaccine. The full study reports these points: Conclusions about previously exposed vaccinees are limited because only five to seven AZD1222 recipients were SARS-CoV-2 seropositive at baseline. In the small 56-69-year group, the increase in depth fell short of significance, most likely because of low power. Reportedly, almost half of the unique spike-specific TCRs recognized epitopes lying outside the regions that are mutated in the B.1.351 and B.1.1.7 variants. Participants were mostly white British, with more females than males. The authors suggested clonal diversity may have been underestimated. Because no day 14 peak-response samples were available, the repertoires could be characterized only after the peak T cell response. After two AZD1222 doses, spike-specific TCR breadth and depth were significantly higher than at day 0 and than in MenACWY recipients. The vaccine-associated CD4 TCRs covered the entire spike protein, and the dominant responses fell in regions 160-218 and 743-854.

The sample's time point label is to be understood as: baseline before first vaccination. Vaccinee samples were obtained from the UK trials COV001 and COV002, which included a single-blind randomized controlled phase 2/3 trial of AZD1222 (ChAdOx1 nCoV-19) in healthy adults. Trial participant PBMC samples were collected at day 0 and day 28 after the second dose for TCRbeta chain sequencing. CDR1 and CDR2, looked up from the germline V gene, are LGHNA and YSLEER. The junction carries 12 bases between V and J, which are trimmed by 3 bases and 7 bases respectively. The CDR3 contains 13 residues, cysteine and phenylalanine counted. This entry keeps only the CDR3 DNA: 39 bases, framed from base 1. The CDR3 regions of human TCRbeta chains were analyzed by immunosequencing. Under the source paper's analysis protocol: Repertoire TCRs were matched against a reference library of SARS-CoV-2-specific TCRs generated with the MIRA antigen-specificity platform. Breadth was defined as the fraction of unique TCRs that were SARS-CoV-2-associated, and depth was defined as the fraction of total T cells that were SARS-CoV-2-associated. Using the MIRA data, every spike-specific TCR was mapped to the spike region that the TCR reacted to and assigned to either a CD4 or a CD8 class. Log10-transformed breadth and depth values were compared by one-way ANOVA with Sidak's multiple comparisons tests. This is the immuneACCESS table as TCRdb keeps it, with only in-frame sequences that have V and J called. A part of the clones is gone; compared with another copy, unresolved V genes explain less than half, and the rest is unexplained. V and J calls plus clone size are reproduced from that table; the DNA served to infer D and trimming. This sample lists under 150,000 clones; around 93% were detected once. The leading ten clones occupy roughly 4.9% of the sample.

Concerning this clone itself: Its antigen is unknown. One base away there is no much larger clone; base qualities are not given.

The chain couples TRBV4-3 to TRBJ1-2; the D gene is perhaps TRBD1, from 6 matching bases. This clonotype originated in an adult in good health. Sequences were derived from peripheral blood, sampled on day 0 of AZD1222 vaccination. The nucleotide sequence reads TGCGCCAGCAGCCACCAGGGGTCGGGTGGCTACACCTTC. This is translated as CASSHQGSGGYTF.